The T cell receptor (beta chain) described here comes from a study of monozygotic twins with inflammatory bowel disease. The study's findings and limits: There were differing immunosuppressive treatments, which may have added variability to patient repertoires.

TCRdb processed the 5' RACE reads again and assigns one entry to each CDR3 protein, with no DNA. The sample data list roughly 200,000 distinct CDR3 sequences. The blood volume drawn from each donor was around 2.5 ml. In regard to this clonotype: The antigen remains unidentified.

Per the germline V gene, CDR1 is SGHDT and CDR2 is YYEEEE. This CDR3 is built from 15 residues. This clonotype was obtained from a human donor with ulcerative colitis or Crohn's disease, or a healthy co-twin of an affected twin (not recorded which). Sequenced sample: blood. The chain has TRBV5-6 and TRBJ1-5. The CDR3 sequence is CASSLGHHSNQPQHF.